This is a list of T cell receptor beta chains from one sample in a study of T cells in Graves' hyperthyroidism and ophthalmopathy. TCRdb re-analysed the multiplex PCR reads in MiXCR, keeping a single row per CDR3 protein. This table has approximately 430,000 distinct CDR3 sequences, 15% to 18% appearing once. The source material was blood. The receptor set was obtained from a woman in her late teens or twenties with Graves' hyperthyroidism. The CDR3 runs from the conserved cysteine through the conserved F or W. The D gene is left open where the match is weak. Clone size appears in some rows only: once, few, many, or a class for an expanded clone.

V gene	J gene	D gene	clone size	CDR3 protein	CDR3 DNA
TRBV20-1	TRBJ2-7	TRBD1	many	CSASKGAPRSSYEQYF	TGCAGTGCTAGTAAGGGGGCCCCAAGGAGCTCCTACGAGCAGTACTTC
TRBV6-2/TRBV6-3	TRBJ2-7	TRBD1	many	CASSHHWGTDPREQYF	TGTGCCAGCAGCCACCACTGGGGGACAGACCCTCGCGAGCAGTACTTC
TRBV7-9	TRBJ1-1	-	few	CASNRHTGRTEAFF	TGTGCCAGCAACCGCCATACAGGGAGAACTGAAGCTTTCTTT
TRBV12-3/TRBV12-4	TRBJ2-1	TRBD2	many	CASWAGGSSYNEQFF	TGTGCCAGTTGGGCGGGCGGGAGCTCCTACAATGAGCAGTTCTTC
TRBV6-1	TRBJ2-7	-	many	CASSEGGPLPPYEQYF	TGTGCCAGCAGTGAAGGGGGACCACTTCCCCCCTACGAGCAGTACTTC
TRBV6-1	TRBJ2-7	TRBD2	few	CASSPSGRGPYKQYF	TGTGCCAGCAGCCCTAGCGGGAGGGGCCCCTACAAGCAGTACTTC
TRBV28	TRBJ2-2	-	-	CASSLRRGGTGEPFF	TGTGCCAGCAGTTTGCGGCGGGGTGGGACCGGGGAGCCGTTTTTT
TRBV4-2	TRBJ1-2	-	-	CASSQEGRVVGFSGYTF	TGTGCCAGCAGCCAAGAGGGAAGGGTCGTCGGCTTTAGTGGCTACACCTTC
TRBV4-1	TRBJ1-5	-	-	CASTPGVFEANRQPQHF	TGCGCCAGCACCCCCGGGGTGTTTGAGGCCAATCGGCAGCCCCAGCATTTT
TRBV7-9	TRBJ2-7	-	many	CASSFGALVHEQYF	TGTGCCAGCAGCTTTGGCGCCCTGGTCCACGAGCAGTACTTC
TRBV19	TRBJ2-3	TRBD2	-	CASSWSGETDTQYF	TGTGCCAGTAGTTGGAGCGGGGAAACAGATACGCAGTATTTT
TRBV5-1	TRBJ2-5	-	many	CASSSTLTSTQYF	TGCGCCAGCAGCTCTACGTTGACATCGACCCAGTACTTC
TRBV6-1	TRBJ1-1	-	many	CASSAGVMPEAFF	TGTGCCAGCAGTGCGGGGGTGATGCCTGAAGCTTTCTTT
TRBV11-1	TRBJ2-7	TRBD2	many	CASSLGGGNEQYF	TGTGCCAGCAGCTTAGGCGGGGGGAACGAGCAGTACTTC
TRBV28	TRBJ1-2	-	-	CASSLAGYRYGYTF	TGTGCCAGCAGTTTAGCAGGGTATCGCTATGGCTACACCTTC
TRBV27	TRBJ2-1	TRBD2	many	CATSNRGGRALQEQFF	TGTGCCACAAGCAATAGGGGCGGGAGGGCTCTGCAAGAGCAGTTCTTC
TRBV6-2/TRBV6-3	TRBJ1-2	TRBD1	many	CASSPGQYGYTF	TGTGCCAGCAGTCCGGGACAGTATGGCTACACCTTC
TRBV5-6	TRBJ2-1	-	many	CASSPMAGGIYNEQFF	TGTGCCAGCAGCCCGATGGCGGGCGGGATCTACAATGAGCAGTTCTTC
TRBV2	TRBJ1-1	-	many	CASRQGTNTEAFF	TGTGCCAGCAGGCAGGGGACGAACACTGAAGCTTTCTTT